The next 2 T cell receptor beta chains were all read from a single sample in a study of OX40 agonist ivuxolimab in advanced cancers. Assay: immunoSEQ multiplex PCR; the TCRdb copy retains only in-frame clones and omits some. The sample carries 65,000 to 90,000 clones, over 75% recorded once. The sequencing here drew on CD4+ or CD8+ T cells sorted from blood, taken in a trial of the OX40 agonist ivuxolimab. These receptor sequences come from an adult with an advanced solid tumor such as melanoma, head and neck, liver or kidney cancer.

The chain employs TRBV28 and TRBJ2-7; the D gene could be TRBD1 or TRBD2 (6 bases each). The germline gives CDR1 MDHEN, CDR2 SYDVKM. The V gene lost 1 base and the J gene lost 6 bases, with 19 bases spanning the gap. The CDR3 length is 16 residues. Here the CDR3 reads CASSLFPGAQLREQYF. The CDR3 DNA follows: TGTGCCAGCAGTTTATTTCCGGGGGCCCAGCTACGCGAGCAGTACTTC. Based on the CDR3 plus reference TRBV28 and TRBJ2-7, the full variable domain is DVKVTQSSRYLVKRTGEKVFLECVQDMDHENMFWYRQDPGLGLRLIYFSYDVKMKEKGDIPEGYSVSREKKERFSLILESASTNQTSMYLCASSLFPGAQLREQYFGPGTRLTVT.

The gene calls are TRBV18 and TRBJ2-3, with D tentatively TRBD1 (6 bases). CDR1 is KGHSH, CDR2 LQKENI, per germline. The V end lost 3 bases, the J end lost 2 bases, and 9 bases lay between the germline ends. This CDR3 is built from 14 residues. The CDR3 nucleotides read TGTGCCAGCTCACCTTGGGACAACACAGATACGCAGTATTTT. Amino acids: CASSPWDNTDTQYF.